The clone carrying this T cell receptor beta chain has at least ten counts. Antigen specificity is unknown. The data belong to a study of T cells in Graves' hyperthyroidism and ophthalmopathy. Regarding the study as a whole: From stable hyperthyroidism, ophthalmopathy was set apart by a 13 V-J model.

The CDR3 regions of TCR beta were amplified from RNA transcripts. HTBI primers were used for first-round RT-PCR of the TCR CDR3. TCRdb called the multiplex PCR reads again in MiXCR, with one record for every CDR3 protein. The sample holds more than 350,000 distinct CDR3 sequences, about 15% seen once. The sequence derives from a woman younger than 45 with Graves' hyperthyroidism. Sequencing input: blood.

CDR3 bases: TGTGCCAGCAGTTTGTGGACAGGGATGGGGTACGAGCAGTACTTC. Translating it yields CASSLWTGMGYEQYF. The gene calls are TRBV28 and TRBJ2-7; 8 bases agree with TRBD1. The CDR3 sequence is 15 residues long. Germline lookup yields CDR1 MDHEN and CDR2 SYDVKM. The ends lost 3 bases at V and 4 bases at J; junction bases unmatched: 8.